The TCR beta chain under discussion was sequenced for a study of control samples from healthy donors and cancer patients. The repertoire was sequenced with immunoSEQ multiplex PCR; TCRdb's copy has only in-frame clones and lacks some. This table holds about 16,000 clones, approximately 91% found once. The receptor comes from a man between 60 and 75 years old with head and neck cancer. Sequencing was carried out using PBMCs.

The CDR3 spells CASRAGGGPNTEAFF. Here the CDR3 DNA reads TGTGCCAGCAGGGCGGGGGGGGGCCCGAACACTGAAGCTTTCTTT. V is TRBV6-5 and J is TRBJ1-1; tentative D call: TRBD1 (6 bases). The ends were cut back, 6 bases at V and 1 base at J, with 15 bases in the middle. The CDR3 has 15 amino acids. CDR1 is MNHEY and CDR2 is SVGAGI in the germline V gene.